A selection of T cell receptor beta chains follows, all from one sample in a study of patients and donors after allogeneic stem cell transplantation. MiXCR, run by TCRdb on the RT-PCR reads, gives a single entry per CDR3 protein. This sample has 410,000 or so distinct CDR3 sequences; approximately 16% occur once, and the top ten carry 6% to 8%. Sequencing was carried out using blood, either unsorted or a sorted T cell fraction (not recorded which). The receptors were gathered from a human donor who was either an allogeneic HSCT recipient or a stem cell or donor lymphocyte infusion donor (not recorded which). It is not recorded whose cells these are; they may come from a transplant donor. CDR3s include the opening cysteine and the closing phenylalanine or tryptophan. D genes are given only for firm matches. The size entry is marked missing in some rows and otherwise reads once, few, many or a size class.

CDR3 DNA: TGTGCCAGCAGTTTCTCCCATGGGGGCTACGAGCAGTACTTC
CDR3 protein: CASSFSHGGYEQYF
clone size: NA
V gene: TRBV28
D gene: NA
J gene: TRBJ2-7

CDR3 DNA: TGTGCCAGCAGTTCAGTGAAAGGGCCCCTCCACTTT
CDR3 protein: CASSSVKGPLHF
clone size: NA
V gene: TRBV6-5
D gene: NA
J gene: TRBJ1-6

CDR3 DNA: TGCGCCAGCAGCGTGACAGGGAAAGTCGACAATGAGCAGTTCTTC
CDR3 protein: CASSVTGKVDNEQFF
clone size: many
V gene: TRBV5-1
D gene: TRBD1
J gene: TRBJ2-1

CDR3 DNA: TGTGCCAGCAGCTTAGCGCTGAAGGGGGACCCTAACTATGGCTACACCTTC
CDR3 protein: CASSLALKGDPNYGYTF
clone size: once
V gene: TRBV7-9
D gene: NA
J gene: TRBJ1-2

CDR3 DNA: TGTGCCAGCAGCTTTTCTAGGGGGGCTCGGAATGAGCAGTTCTTC
CDR3 protein: CASSFSRGARNEQFF
clone size: NA
V gene: TRBV7-6
D gene: NA
J gene: TRBJ2-1

CDR3 DNA: TGTGCCAGCAGCTTAACCTTATCTAGCGGGAGAACCCAGTACTTC
CDR3 protein: CASSLTLSSGRTQYF
clone size: NA
V gene: TRBV7-3
D gene: TRBD2
J gene: TRBJ2-5

CDR3 DNA: TGTGCCAGCAGTATAGCCGGACCGCGTGAGCAGTTCTTC
CDR3 protein: CASSIAGPREQFF
clone size: few
V gene: TRBV12-3/TRBV12-4
D gene: NA
J gene: TRBJ2-1

CDR3 DNA: TGTGCCAGCAGTTCCCTTAACTACGAGCAGTACTTC
CDR3 protein: CASSSLNYEQYF
clone size: many
V gene: TRBV12-3/TRBV12-4
D gene: NA
J gene: TRBJ2-7

CDR3 DNA: TGTGCCACCAGCTTTTGGGGAGGGGCAGAAACTAGCGGCTACACCTTC
CDR3 protein: CATSFWGGAETSGYTF
clone size: NA
V gene: TRBV15
D gene: NA
J gene: TRBJ1-2

CDR3 DNA: TGCAGTGCTATCTCGAGTAGAACCACAGATACGCAGTATTTT
CDR3 protein: CSAISSRTTDTQYF
clone size: NA
V gene: TRBV20-1
D gene: NA
J gene: TRBJ2-3

CDR3 DNA: TGTGCCAGCAGTCCAGGGGCGTCCGACACCGGGGAGCTGTTTTTT
CDR3 protein: CASSPGASDTGELFF
clone size: NA
V gene: TRBV11-3
D gene: NA
J gene: TRBJ2-2

CDR3 DNA: TGTGCCAGCAGCCAGGGGGTAAGAGGGAGGAACACTGAAGCTTTCTTT
CDR3 protein: CASSQGVRGRNTEAFF
clone size: NA
V gene: TRBV11-2
D gene: TRBD1
J gene: TRBJ1-1

CDR3 DNA: TGCGCCAGCAGCTTGGCCGTAAGCACAGATACGCAGTATTTT
CDR3 protein: CASSLAVSTDTQYF
clone size: many
V gene: TRBV5-1
D gene: NA
J gene: TRBJ2-3

CDR3 DNA: TGTGCCAGCAGCCAAGTTCCGGGGAGCGGCCCTTACAATGAGCAGTTCTTC
CDR3 protein: CASSQVPGSGPYNEQFF
clone size: once
V gene: TRBV3-1
D gene: NA
J gene: TRBJ2-1

CDR3 DNA: TGTGCCACCAGCAGAGATGCACAGGGACATTACGAGCAGTACTTC
CDR3 protein: CATSRDAQGHYEQYF
clone size: few
V gene: TRBV15
D gene: NA
J gene: TRBJ2-7

CDR3 DNA: TGTGCCAGCAGCCGACAGGGCCTGAACACTGAAGCTTTCTTT
CDR3 protein: CASSRQGLNTEAFF
clone size: few
V gene: TRBV7-2
D gene: TRBD1
J gene: TRBJ1-1

CDR3 DNA: TGTGCCAGCAGTCCCACCCCGCGGGGAACCTACGAGCAGTACTTC
CDR3 protein: CASSPTPRGTYEQYF
clone size: NA
V gene: TRBV12-3/TRBV12-4
D gene: NA
J gene: TRBJ2-7

CDR3 DNA: TGTGCCAGCAGTTACTTCGGGACAGATACGCAGTATTTT
CDR3 protein: CASSYFGTDTQYF
clone size: few
V gene: TRBV6-2/TRBV6-3
D gene: NA
J gene: TRBJ2-3

CDR3 DNA: TGTGCCAGCAGTGCGGCGGGGTTTGAGGCCGAGACCCAGTACTTC
CDR3 protein: CASSAAGFEAETQYF
clone size: NA
V gene: TRBV2
D gene: NA
J gene: TRBJ2-5

CDR3 DNA: TGCGCCAGCAGCTTGAAGTCCCAGCGGGAGGGCCTGGATACGCAGTATTTT
CDR3 protein: CASSLKSQREGLDTQYF
clone size: few
V gene: TRBV5-1
D gene: TRBD2
J gene: TRBJ2-3

CDR3 DNA: TGCGCCAGCAGTATTAGACCGGGACAGGGGACTTCACCCCTCCACTTT
CDR3 protein: CASSIRPGQGTSPLHF
clone size: few
V gene: TRBV5-1
D gene: TRBD1
J gene: TRBJ1-6

CDR3 DNA: TGCAGTGCTAGGGGACTAGCAGACCTCTACGAGCAGTACTTC
CDR3 protein: CSARGLADLYEQYF
clone size: few
V gene: TRBV20-1
D gene: TRBD2
J gene: TRBJ2-7

CDR3 DNA: TGTGCCAGCAGTTACGAGGGGAGGAATTCACCCCTCCACTTT
CDR3 protein: CASSYEGRNSPLHF
clone size: few
V gene: TRBV6-5
D gene: NA
J gene: TRBJ1-6

CDR3 DNA: TGTGCCAGCAGCCCAGGTCCGGACATCTATGGCTACACCTTC
CDR3 protein: CASSPGPDIYGYTF
clone size: few
V gene: TRBV7-6
D gene: NA
J gene: TRBJ1-2

CDR3 DNA: TGTGCCTGGAGGGACGACAGGTTTTCCTACGAGCAGTACTTC
CDR3 protein: CAWRDDRFSYEQYF
clone size: few
V gene: TRBV30
D gene: NA
J gene: TRBJ2-7

CDR3 DNA: TGCAGTGCTACCGTAGACCTAGCCAAAAACATTCAGTACTTC
CDR3 protein: CSATVDLAKNIQYF
clone size: NA
V gene: TRBV20-1
D gene: NA
J gene: TRBJ2-4

CDR3 DNA: TGTGCCAGCAGCTTAGTTCCCGGACAGGGGTTGGGAAACACCATATATTTT
CDR3 protein: CASSLVPGQGLGNTIYF
clone size: many
V gene: TRBV7-3
D gene: TRBD1
J gene: TRBJ1-3

CDR3 DNA: TGCGCCAGCAGTCGGCAGAATGGCCTCACCGGGGAGCTGTTTTTT
CDR3 protein: CASSRQNGLTGELFF
clone size: NA
V gene: TRBV5-1
D gene: NA
J gene: TRBJ2-2

CDR3 DNA: TGTGCCACCAGTGATCGCCGGGACGTTACCTACGAGCAGTACTTC
CDR3 protein: CATSDRRDVTYEQYF
clone size: NA
V gene: TRBV24-1
D gene: NA
J gene: TRBJ2-7

CDR3 DNA: TGTGCCATCAGGCCTCCAGGGGACGGGGAGCTGTTTTTT
CDR3 protein: CAIRPPGDGELFF
clone size: NA
V gene: TRBV10-3
D gene: NA
J gene: TRBJ2-2

CDR3 DNA: TGTGCCAGCAGCTCTTCGGGACAGAACAATCAGCCCCAGCATTTT
CDR3 protein: CASSSSGQNNQPQHF
clone size: many
V gene: TRBV7-2
D gene: TRBD1
J gene: TRBJ1-5

CDR3 DNA: TGTGCCAGCAGCTTGGGCGGGAGGGCCTACAATGAGCAGTTCTTC
CDR3 protein: CASSLGGRAYNEQFF
clone size: NA
V gene: TRBV7-6
D gene: TRBD2
J gene: TRBJ2-1

CDR3 DNA: TGCAGTGCAAGCCGACAGGGCACCGGGGAGCTGTTTTTT
CDR3 protein: CSASRQGTGELFF
clone size: few
V gene: TRBV20-1
D gene: TRBD1
J gene: TRBJ2-2

CDR3 DNA: TGTGCCATCAGTGTGGGCGGTAGCACAGATACGCAGTATTTT
CDR3 protein: CAISVGGSTDTQYF
clone size: many
V gene: TRBV10-3
D gene: NA
J gene: TRBJ2-3

CDR3 DNA: TGCGCCAGCAGCCAAGCCTATAGGGGGTCGGGCACCGGGGAGCTGTTTTTT
CDR3 protein: CASSQAYRGSGTGELFF
clone size: many
V gene: TRBV4-3
D gene: NA
J gene: TRBJ2-2

CDR3 DNA: TGTGCCAGCAGTGAAGGGCAGCTCCGGAGCTCCTATAATTCACCCCTCCACTTT
CDR3 protein: CASSEGQLRSSYNSPLHF
clone size: few
V gene: TRBV25-1
D gene: NA
J gene: TRBJ1-6

CDR3 DNA: TGTGCCAGCAGTGAGGGGCGGAATAACAATGAGCAGTTCTTC
CDR3 protein: CASSEGRNNNEQFF
clone size: NA
V gene: TRBV6-4
D gene: NA
J gene: TRBJ2-1

CDR3 DNA: TGCAGTGCTAGGGGTGGGGGAAAGAGTGCCTACGAGCAGTACTTC
CDR3 protein: CSARGGGKSAYEQYF
clone size: few
V gene: TRBV20-1
D gene: NA
J gene: TRBJ2-7

CDR3 DNA: TGTGCCAGCAGCCTTCCGGACAGCCACGGGCAGTACTTC
CDR3 protein: CASSLPDSHGQYF
clone size: few
V gene: TRBV11-2
D gene: NA
J gene: TRBJ2-7

CDR3 DNA: TGTGCCAGCAGTTTAGGGGACACTGAAGCTTTCTTT
CDR3 protein: CASSLGDTEAFF
clone size: many
V gene: TRBV12-3/TRBV12-4
D gene: NA
J gene: TRBJ1-1

CDR3 DNA: TGTGCCAGCAGTACTTACAGGGAAAACAATGAGCAGTTCTTC
CDR3 protein: CASSTYRENNEQFF
clone size: NA
V gene: TRBV7-2
D gene: NA
J gene: TRBJ2-1